This TCR beta chain was sequenced for a study of cytomegalovirus exposure and HLA in healthy donors (TCRdb year 2017). In the study overall: The 666 repertoires of the first cohort and the 95 to 150 validation repertoires were produced on the same platform, according to a later analysis. The study aimed to test whether cataloging public T cell receptors could reveal signatures of past pathogen exposure. A separate validation cohort of some 130 different subjects was used in addition to the approximately 700-subject first cohort. The study combined high-throughput TCR immunosequencing, statistical association of individual TCRs with disease status, and machine learning to predict cytomegalovirus infection status.

What the study reported, not specific to this receptor: Subsequent analysis determined that TCRs grouped into clusters in the first cohort also showed a tendency toward co-occurrence across the roughly 110 validation repertoires, and 94% of cluster scores exceeded 0. A total of around 150 TCR beta chains were listed by the study as associated with cytomegalovirus. In vitro tests confirmed that a few of the cytomegalovirus-associated TCR beta chains recognize cytomegalovirus antigens. Most TCR sequences were seen in very few donors, while some public TCRs were found in many individuals. The authors suggested that the approach could potentially be extended to other disease states and immunological phenotypes. A later analysis lacked HLA typing for the validation cohort, so it scored co-occurrence in that cohort across all 130 or so repertoires. The classifier was reported to diagnose cytomegalovirus status with high specificity and sensitivity in both the original cohort and the validation cohort.

The method behind the library was the immunoSEQ multiplex PCR assay. On the authors' methods: A statistical classification framework was built for diagnosing cytomegalovirus status from the catalog of TCR beta chain sequences. TCRdb obtained this table from immuneACCESS and retained in-frame rearrangements with V and J assigned. These tables miss some clones; where compared with another copy, unresolved V genes account for less than half of the shortfall, and the remainder is unexplained. Clonal size and the V and J genes are those of that table, whereas D and trimming came from the DNA. The sample records roughly 220,000 clones, just over 90% of which are singletons. 1.1% of the sample belongs to the ten largest clones. The donors were included in the validation cohort of over a hundred subjects, a group kept apart from the roughly 670-subject first cohort. Turning to this clone: The antigen it binds to is not known. Base quality data are lacking; no much larger clone is found one base away.

The sample taken for sequencing was PBMCs. This receptor was obtained from a woman aged 18-30 years in good health and CMV-seronegative.

The base sequence is TGTGCCAGCAGCAGCGGGTCCTACAATGAGCAGTTCTTC. This codes for CASSSGSYNEQFF. Rearrangement joined TRBV6-5 to TRBJ2-1, with TRBD2 tentatively as D gene (6 bases match). The CDR3 holds 13 amino acids from the cysteine to the phenylalanine. The kept DNA is CDR3 alone, 39 bases in frame from the first base. Sequences MNHEY (CDR1) and SVGAGI (CDR2) are obtained from the germline V gene. V is cut by 6 bases and J by 1 base, and the space between the germline ends is 7 bases.